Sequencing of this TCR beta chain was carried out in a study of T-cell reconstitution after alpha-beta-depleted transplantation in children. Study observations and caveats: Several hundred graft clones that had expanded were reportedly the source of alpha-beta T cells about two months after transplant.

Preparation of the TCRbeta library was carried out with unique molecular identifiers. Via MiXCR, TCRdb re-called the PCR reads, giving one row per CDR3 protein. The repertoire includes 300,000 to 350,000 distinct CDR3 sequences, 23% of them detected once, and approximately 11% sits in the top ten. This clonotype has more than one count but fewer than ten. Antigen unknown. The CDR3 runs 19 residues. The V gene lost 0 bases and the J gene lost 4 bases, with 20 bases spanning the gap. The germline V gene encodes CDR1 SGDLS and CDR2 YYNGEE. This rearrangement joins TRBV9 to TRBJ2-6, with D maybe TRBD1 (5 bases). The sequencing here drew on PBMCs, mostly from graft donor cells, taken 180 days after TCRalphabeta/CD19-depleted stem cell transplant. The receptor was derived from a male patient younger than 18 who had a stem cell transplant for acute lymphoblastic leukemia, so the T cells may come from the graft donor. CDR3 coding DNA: TGTGCCAGCAGCGTAGCAGCTGGGGCGCGAGCCTTAGGGGCCAACGTCCTGACTTTC. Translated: CASSVAAGARALGANVLTF.